This is a list of T cell receptor beta chains from one sample in a study of technical replicates of blood from several donors. TCRdb's table, derived via immunoSEQ multiplex PCR, lists solely in-frame clones and lacks some. In the table there are 60,000 to 65,000 clones, approximately 86% of which are singletons. Sequencing used PBMCs. The receptors were sampled from a human donor in good health. Some clones in this sample may be carry-over from other donors' samples. Each CDR3 is given with its conserved first and last residue. A D gene is named only where the DNA matches it firmly. Expanded clones get a size class; other rows say once, few or many, or leave the size out.

.,TRBJ1-5,TRBV6-1,.,TGTGCCAGCACCTGGGAGCGCCATCAGCCCCAGCATTTT,CASTWERHQPQHF
.,TRBJ2-1,TRBV2,TRBD1,TGTGCCAGCAACCTCCGGACAGGGAGCTCCTACAATGAGCAGTTCTTC,CASNLRTGSSYNEQFF
.,TRBJ2-5,TRBV2,.,TGTGCCAGCAGTGATTGGGGAGAAGTGACCCAGTACTTC,CASSDWGEVTQYF
.,TRBJ2-5,TRBV18,.,TGTGCCAGCTCCCCAGTCTCGGGCCAAGAGACCCAGTACTTC,CASSPVSGQETQYF
once,TRBJ2-5,TRBV19,TRBD2,TGTGCCAGTAGTATTGGGCTAGCGGGAGGGCAAGAGACCCAGTACTTC,CASSIGLAGGQETQYF
.,TRBJ2-5,TRBV6-6,TRBD2,TGTGCCAGTGGACTAGCGGGGGCCCAAGAGACCCAGTACTTC,CASGLAGAQETQYF
.,TRBJ2-5,TRBV29-1,.,TGCAGCGTTCAACATCCAGGGGGGCGAGAGACCCAGTACTTC,CSVQHPGGRETQYF
.,TRBJ2-7,TRBV29-1,TRBD2,TGCAGCGTTGAAGATCGGGACCGGGGGGGCGAGCAGTACTTC,CSVEDRDRGGEQYF
.,TRBJ2-7,TRBV6-5,TRBD1,TGTGCCAGCAGCATAAGAGGGGGCCCCTCCTACGAGCAGTACTTC,CASSIRGGPSYEQYF
.,TRBJ2-5,TRBV11-2,TRBD2,TGTGCCAGCAGCTTATCGCTAGCGGGGGGGCAAGAGACCCAGTACTTC,CASSLSLAGGQETQYF
.,TRBJ2-7,TRBV5-1,.,TGCGCCAGCAGCTTGGTGCAGAACTACGAGCAGTACTTC,CASSLVQNYEQYF
.,TRBJ1-4,TRBV5-1,.,TGCGCCAGCAGCTCCGGCGGGGGGAATGAAAAACTGTTTTTT,CASSSGGGNEKLFF
.,TRBJ2-1,TRBV14,.,TGTGCCAGCAGCCAAGAAGCCAGGCTAAGTGAGCAGTTCTTC,CASSQEARLSEQFF
.,TRBJ1-1,TRBV18,.,TGTGCCAGCTCGGGGGACATGAACACTGAAGCTTTCTTT,CASSGDMNTEAFF
few,TRBJ1-5,TRBV4-2,.,TGTGCCAGCAGCCAAACAGGTAGCAATCAGCCCCAGCATTTT,CASSQTGSNQPQHF
.,TRBJ2-1,TRBV7-3,TRBD2,TGTGCCAGCAGCCCCATAGCGGGGTCCTACAATGAGCAGTTCTTC,CASSPIAGSYNEQFF
.,TRBJ1-2,TRBV2,.,TGTGCCAGCAGTGAAGAGGTGGGGCGGGGTGGCTACACCTTC,CASSEEVGRGGYTF
.,TRBJ1-2,TRBV6-6,TRBD1,TGTGCCAGCAGTTACATGATAGGGGGACAGTTTTATGGCTACACCTTC,CASSYMIGGQFYGYTF
.,TRBJ2-1,TRBV6-4,.,TGTGCCAGCAGTGTCGAGGCGGGTCCCTACAATGAGCAGTTCTTC,CASSVEAGPYNEQFF
.,TRBJ1-5,TRBV7-6,TRBD1,TGTGCCAGCAGCCCCGGGACAGGGGTGGATCAGCCCCAGCATTTT,CASSPGTGVDQPQHF
.,TRBJ1-1,TRBV7-3,.,TGTGCCAGCCGTTCGCAGATGAACACTGAAGCTTTCTTT,CASRSQMNTEAFF
.,TRBJ1-3,TRBV15,.,TGTGCCACCAGCAGCCGCCGCAGTTCCTCTGGAAACACCATATATTTT,CATSSRRSSSGNTIYF
.,TRBJ2-1,TRBV5-1,TRBD2,TGCGCCAGCAGCCTACTAGCGGGAGAAACGTATGAGCAGTTCTTC,CASSLLAGETYEQFF
.,TRBJ1-1,TRBV28,.,TGTGCCAGCAGCCCGACAGTGAACACTGAAGCTTTCTTT,CASSPTVNTEAFF
.,TRBJ2-7,TRBV4-1,.,TGCGCCAGCAGCCAAGTCCCCCGGAGCTCCTACGAGCAGTACTTC,CASSQVPRSSYEQYF
once,TRBJ2-1,TRBV15,TRBD2,TGTGCCACCAGCAGAGATCGGGAGGTCAATGAGCAGTTCTTC,CATSRDREVNEQFF
.,TRBJ2-7,TRBV5-1,.,TGCGCCAGCAGCTTGGGTACTATCAAGACCTACGAGCAGTACTTC,CASSLGTIKTYEQYF
.,TRBJ2-7,TRBV5-6,TRBD2,TGTGCCAGCAGCGGGTTGACTAGCGGGGGGCCAGCCTACGAGCAGTACTTC,CASSGLTSGGPAYEQYF
.,TRBJ2-7,TRBV10-1,.,TGCGCCAGCAGTGACGCAGGGTCCTCCTACGAGCAGTACTTC,CASSDAGSSYEQYF
once,TRBJ2-1,TRBV27,.,TGTGCCAGCAGTTCGTTGACAGGTGCCTACAATGAGCAGTTCTTC,CASSSLTGAYNEQFF
.,TRBJ1-1,TRBV9,.,TGTGCCAGCAGCGTAGGAGTGATCACTGAAGCTTTCTTT,CASSVGVITEAFF
.,TRBJ2-5,TRBV29-1,.,TGCAGCGTATTATTGCGGAAAGAGACCCAGTACTTC,CSVLLRKETQYF
.,TRBJ2-6,TRBV5-3,.,TGTGCCAGAAGCTCTAAACGGACATACACGGCCAACGTCCTGACTTTC,CARSSKRTYTANVLTF
.,TRBJ1-1,TRBV20-1,TRBD1,TGCAGTGCTAGGCAGGGGGCGATGGCTTTCTTT,CSARQGAMAFF
.,TRBJ2-7,TRBV5-1,TRBD1,TGCGCCAGCAGCCGTGGTCAGGGGGCCAGAATCACCTCCTACGAGCAGTACTTC,CASSRGQGARITSYEQYF
.,TRBJ1-2,TRBV6-5,TRBD1,TGTGCCAGCACCCAGACAGGGGGGACGGGCGGCTACACCTTC,CASTQTGGTGGYTF